Described below is a single T cell receptor (beta chain) sequence and its context. Its antigen is unknown. These data belong to a study of vaccination effects on CD4 cells after COVID-19. Notes on the study in general: Convalescent patients numbered few in the study; early post-infection timepoints were missing entirely. Most post-vaccine spike-reactive clones in convalescents were new, not infection-derived.

With the ViraFEST assay, the study expanded antigen-specific CD4+ T cells using viral peptide pools, then sequenced them. Culture proceeded for approximately nine days, and CD4+ T cells were then isolated. Sometime from March through December 2020, the person acquired a SARS-CoV-2 infection that PCR confirmed. Repertoires were generated with immunoSEQ multiplex PCR, while TCRdb's copy carries only in-frame clones and drops some. The profile shows more than 15,000 clones, about 70% of them singletons. The material was CD4+ T cells from PBMCs cultured with SARS-CoV-2 spike peptides, obtained before COVID-19 vaccination. This sequence was found in a human donor who had a prior SARS-CoV-2 infection.

CDR3 amino acids: CASSETGGWNEQFF. CDR3 nucleotide sequence: TGTGCCAGCAGTGAAACGGGAGGGTGGAATGAGCAGTTCTTC. The chain links TRBV2 to TRBJ2-1; the match to TRBD2 covers 8 bases. Per germline, CDR1 SNHLY and CDR2 FYNNEI. The length of the CDR3 is 14 residues. V shed 2 bases, J shed 7 bases, and the junction held 4 bases outside the gene matches.